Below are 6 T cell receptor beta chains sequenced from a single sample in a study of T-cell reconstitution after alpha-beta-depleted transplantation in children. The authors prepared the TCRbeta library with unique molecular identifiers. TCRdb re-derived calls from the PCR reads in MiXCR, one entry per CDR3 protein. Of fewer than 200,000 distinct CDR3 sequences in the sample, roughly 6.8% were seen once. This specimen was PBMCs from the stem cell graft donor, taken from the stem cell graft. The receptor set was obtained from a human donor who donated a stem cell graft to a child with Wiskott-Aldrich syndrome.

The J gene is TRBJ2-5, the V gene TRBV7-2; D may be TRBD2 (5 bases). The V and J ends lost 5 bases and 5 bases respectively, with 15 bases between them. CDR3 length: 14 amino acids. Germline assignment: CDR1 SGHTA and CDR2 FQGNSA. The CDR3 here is CASSPRANRETQYF. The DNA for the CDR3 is TGTGCCAGCAGCCCGCGGGCCAACCGGGAGACCCAGTACTTC.

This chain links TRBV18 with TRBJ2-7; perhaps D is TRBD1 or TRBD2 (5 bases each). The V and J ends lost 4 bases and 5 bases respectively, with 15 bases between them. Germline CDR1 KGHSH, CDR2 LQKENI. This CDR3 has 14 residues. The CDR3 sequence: CASSRGHARDEQYF. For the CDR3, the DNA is TGTGCCAGCTCACGGGGCCACGCGCGGGACGAGCAGTACTTC.

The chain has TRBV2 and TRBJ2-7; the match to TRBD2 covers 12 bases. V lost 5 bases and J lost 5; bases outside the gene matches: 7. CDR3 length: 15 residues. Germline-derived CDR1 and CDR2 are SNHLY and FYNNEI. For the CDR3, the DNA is TGTGCCAGCAGTCCCAGACTAGCGGGAGAGCACGAGCAGTACTTC. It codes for CASSPRLAGEHEQYF.

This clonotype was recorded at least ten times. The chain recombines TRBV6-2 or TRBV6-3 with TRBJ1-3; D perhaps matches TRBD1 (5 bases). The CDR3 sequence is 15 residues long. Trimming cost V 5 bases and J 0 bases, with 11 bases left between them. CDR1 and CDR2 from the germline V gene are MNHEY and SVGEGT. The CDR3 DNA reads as TGTGCCAGCAGTCCGGACATCTCCTCTGGAAACACCATATATTTT. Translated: CASSPDISSGNTIYF.

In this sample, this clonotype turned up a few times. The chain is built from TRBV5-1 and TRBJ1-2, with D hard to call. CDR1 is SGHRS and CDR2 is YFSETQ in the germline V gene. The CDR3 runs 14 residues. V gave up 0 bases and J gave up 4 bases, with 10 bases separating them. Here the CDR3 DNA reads TGCGCCAGCAGCTTGGAGGGTCGCGGCTATGGCTACACCTTC. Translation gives CASSLEGRGYGYTF.

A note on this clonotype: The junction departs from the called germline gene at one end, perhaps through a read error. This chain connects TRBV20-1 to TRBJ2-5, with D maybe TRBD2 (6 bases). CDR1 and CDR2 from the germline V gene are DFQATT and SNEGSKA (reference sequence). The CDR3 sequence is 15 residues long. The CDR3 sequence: CSARDQGRTKDTQYF. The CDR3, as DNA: TGCAGTGCTAGAGATCAGGGACGGACTAAAGATACCCAGTACTTC.